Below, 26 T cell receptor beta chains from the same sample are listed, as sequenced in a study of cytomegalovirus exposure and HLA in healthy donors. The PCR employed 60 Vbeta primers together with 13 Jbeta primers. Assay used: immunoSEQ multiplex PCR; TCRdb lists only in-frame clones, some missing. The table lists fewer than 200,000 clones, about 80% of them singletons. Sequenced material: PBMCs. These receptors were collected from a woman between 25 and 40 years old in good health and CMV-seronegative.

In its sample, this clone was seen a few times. CDR3: CASWDRGSDYGYTF. The CDR3 DNA reads TGTGCCAGCTGGGACAGGGGAAGTGACTATGGCTACACCTTC. The chain recombines TRBV12-1 with TRBJ1-2; the D segment call TRBD1 is taken from the table without a DNA check. TRBV12-1 constitutes a pseudogene. CDR3 size: 14 residues.

For the CDR3, the DNA is TGTGCCAGCAGTTACCCTCCCAGCGGGGGGGTAAATACGCAGTATTTT. Amino acid sequence: CASSYPPSGGVNTQYF. The chain has TRBV6-6 and TRBJ2-3, with 10 bases identical to TRBD2. Looked up from germline, CDR1 is MNHNY and CDR2 is SVGAGI (reference sequence). The CDR3 spans 16 residues. The ends lost 2 bases at V and 7 bases at J; junction bases unmatched: 9.

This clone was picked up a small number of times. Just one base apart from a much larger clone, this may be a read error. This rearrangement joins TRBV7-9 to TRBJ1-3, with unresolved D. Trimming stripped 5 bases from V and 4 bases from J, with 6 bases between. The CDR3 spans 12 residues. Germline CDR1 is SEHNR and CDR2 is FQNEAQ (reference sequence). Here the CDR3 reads CASSVQGNTIYF. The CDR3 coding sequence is TGTGCCAGCAGCGTACAGGGAAACACCATATATTTT.

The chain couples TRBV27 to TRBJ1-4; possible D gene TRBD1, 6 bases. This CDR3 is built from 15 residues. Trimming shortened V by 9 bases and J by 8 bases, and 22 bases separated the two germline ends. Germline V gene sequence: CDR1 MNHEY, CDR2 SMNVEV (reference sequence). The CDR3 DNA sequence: TGTGCCAGTTCTCCCTCGCGGGGGGCATACGAAAAACTGTTTTTT. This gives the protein CASSPSRGAYEKLFF. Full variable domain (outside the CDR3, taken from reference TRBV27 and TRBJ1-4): EAQVTQNPRYLITVTGKKLTVTCSQNMNHEYMSWYRQDPGLGLRQIYYSMNVEVTDKGDVPEGYKVSRKEKRNFPLILESPSPNQTSLYFCASSPSRGAYEKLFFGSGTQLSVL.

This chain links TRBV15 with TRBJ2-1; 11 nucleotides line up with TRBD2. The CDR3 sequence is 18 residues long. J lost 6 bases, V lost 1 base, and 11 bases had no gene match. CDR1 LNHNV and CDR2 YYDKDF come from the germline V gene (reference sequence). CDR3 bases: TGTGCCACCAGCAGAGCACACTCTGGCCTAGCGGGAGGCAATGAGCAGTTCTTC. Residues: CATSRAHSGLAGGNEQFF.

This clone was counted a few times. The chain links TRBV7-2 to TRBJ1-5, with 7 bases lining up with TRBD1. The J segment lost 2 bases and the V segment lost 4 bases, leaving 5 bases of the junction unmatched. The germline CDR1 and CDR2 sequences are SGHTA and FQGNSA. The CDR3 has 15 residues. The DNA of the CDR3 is TGTGCCAGCAGCTATAGACAGGGTGGCAATCAGCCCCAGCATTTT. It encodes CASSYRQGGNQPQHF.

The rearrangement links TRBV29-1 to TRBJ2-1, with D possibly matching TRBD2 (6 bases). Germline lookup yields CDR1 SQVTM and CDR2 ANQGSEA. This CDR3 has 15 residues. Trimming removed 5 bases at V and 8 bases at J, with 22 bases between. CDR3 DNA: TGCAGCGTTTCCCCTGGGGGGAGGCTGTGGGATGAGCAGTTCTTC. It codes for CSVSPGGRLWDEQFF.

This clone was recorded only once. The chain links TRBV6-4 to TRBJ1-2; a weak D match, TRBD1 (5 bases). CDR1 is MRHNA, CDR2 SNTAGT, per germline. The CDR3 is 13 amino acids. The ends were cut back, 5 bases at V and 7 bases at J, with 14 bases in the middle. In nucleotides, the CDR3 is TGTGCCAGCAGTCAAGGGGTAACTGGTGGCTACACCTTC. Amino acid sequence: CASSQGVTGGYTF.

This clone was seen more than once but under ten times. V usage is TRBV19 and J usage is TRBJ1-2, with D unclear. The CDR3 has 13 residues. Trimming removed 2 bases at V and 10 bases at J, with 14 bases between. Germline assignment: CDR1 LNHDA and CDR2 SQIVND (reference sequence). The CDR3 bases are TGTGCCAGTAGTATATCCGAGTCCACTGACTACACCTTC. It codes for CASSISESTDYTF.

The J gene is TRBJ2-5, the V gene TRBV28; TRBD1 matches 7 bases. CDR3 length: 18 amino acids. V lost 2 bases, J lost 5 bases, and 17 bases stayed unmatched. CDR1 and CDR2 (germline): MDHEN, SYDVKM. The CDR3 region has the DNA TGTGCCAGCAGTTTAAGGCCCATCACACAGGGGCGGGTTGAGACCCAGTACTTC. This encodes CASSLRPITQGRVETQYF.

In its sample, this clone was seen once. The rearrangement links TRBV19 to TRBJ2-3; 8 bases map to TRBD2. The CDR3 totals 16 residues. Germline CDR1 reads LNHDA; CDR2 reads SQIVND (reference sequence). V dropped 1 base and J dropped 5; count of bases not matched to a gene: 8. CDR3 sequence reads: CASSIGTSLIGDTQYF. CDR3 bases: TGTGCCAGTAGTATAGGGACTAGCCTAATTGGAGATACGCAGTATTTT.

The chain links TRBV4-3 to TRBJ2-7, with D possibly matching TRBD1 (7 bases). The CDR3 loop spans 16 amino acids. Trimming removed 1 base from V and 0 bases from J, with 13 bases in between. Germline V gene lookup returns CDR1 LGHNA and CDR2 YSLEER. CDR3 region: CASSQGAGGSSYEQYF. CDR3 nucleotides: TGCGCCAGCAGCCAAGGGGCAGGGGGGAGCTCCTACGAGCAGTACTTC.

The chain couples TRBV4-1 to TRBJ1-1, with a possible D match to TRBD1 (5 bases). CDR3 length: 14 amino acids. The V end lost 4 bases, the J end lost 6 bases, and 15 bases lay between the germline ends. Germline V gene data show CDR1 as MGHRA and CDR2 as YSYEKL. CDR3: CASSRMGPASEAFF. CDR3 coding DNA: TGCGCCAGCAGCCGTATGGGGCCAGCTTCTGAAGCTTTCTTT.

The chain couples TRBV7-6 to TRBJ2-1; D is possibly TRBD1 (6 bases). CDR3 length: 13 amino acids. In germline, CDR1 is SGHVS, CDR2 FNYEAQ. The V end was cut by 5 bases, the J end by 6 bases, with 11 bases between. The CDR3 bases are TGTGCCAGCAGCAACGACAGGAGCAATGAGCAGTTCTTC. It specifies CASSNDRSNEQFF.

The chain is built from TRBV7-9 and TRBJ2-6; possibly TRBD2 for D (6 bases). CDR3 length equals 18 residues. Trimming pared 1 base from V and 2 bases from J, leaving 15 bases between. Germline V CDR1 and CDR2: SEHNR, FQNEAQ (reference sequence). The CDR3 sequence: CASSLVMFGEAGANVLTF. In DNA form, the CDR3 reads TGTGCCAGCAGCTTAGTAATGTTTGGGGAGGCTGGGGCCAACGTCCTGACTTTC.

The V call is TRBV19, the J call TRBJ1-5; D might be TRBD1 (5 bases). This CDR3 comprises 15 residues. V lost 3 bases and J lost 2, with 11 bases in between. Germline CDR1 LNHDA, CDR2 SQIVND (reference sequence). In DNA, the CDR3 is TGTGCCAGTAGTATCGTGGGGCACGGCAATCAGCCCCAGCATTTT. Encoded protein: CASSIVGHGNQPQHF. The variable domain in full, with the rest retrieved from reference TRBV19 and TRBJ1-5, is DGGITQSPKYLFRKEGQNVTLSCEQNLNHDAMYWYRQDPGQGLRLIYYSQIVNDFQKGDIAEGYSVSREKKESFPLTVTSAQKNPTAFYLCASSIVGHGNQPQHFGDGTRLSIL.

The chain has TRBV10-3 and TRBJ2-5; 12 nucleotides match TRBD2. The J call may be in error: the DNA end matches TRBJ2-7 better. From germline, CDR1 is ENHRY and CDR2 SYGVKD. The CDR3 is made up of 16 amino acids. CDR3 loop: CAISESTSGSSYEQYF. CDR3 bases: TGTGCCATCAGTGAATCGACTAGCGGGAGTTCTTACGAGCAGTACTTC.

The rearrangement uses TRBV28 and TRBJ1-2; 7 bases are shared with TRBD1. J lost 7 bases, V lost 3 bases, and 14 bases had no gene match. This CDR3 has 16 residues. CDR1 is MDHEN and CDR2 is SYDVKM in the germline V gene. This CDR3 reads CASSLLTGSPLFGYTF. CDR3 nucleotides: TGTGCCAGCAGTTTGCTGACAGGGAGCCCACTTTTTGGCTACACCTTC.

CDR3 sequence (DNA): TGTGCCAGCAGTCACTACCTCCGGGGGAGGAATTCACCCCTCCACTTT. Its protein product is CASSHYLRGRNSPLHF. V and J are TRBV6-5 and TRBJ1-6; D may be TRBD1 (5 bases). The CDR3 is 16 amino acids. Germline CDR1 MNHEY, CDR2 SVGAGI. V lost 5 bases to trimming and J lost 7 bases, with 18 bases between them.

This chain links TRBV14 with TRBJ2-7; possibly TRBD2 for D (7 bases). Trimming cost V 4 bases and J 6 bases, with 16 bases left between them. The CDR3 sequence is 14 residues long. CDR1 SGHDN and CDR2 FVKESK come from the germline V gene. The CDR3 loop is CASSLSRGASEQYF. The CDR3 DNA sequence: TGTGCCAGCAGCCTATCTCGGGGGGCCTCCGAGCAGTACTTC.

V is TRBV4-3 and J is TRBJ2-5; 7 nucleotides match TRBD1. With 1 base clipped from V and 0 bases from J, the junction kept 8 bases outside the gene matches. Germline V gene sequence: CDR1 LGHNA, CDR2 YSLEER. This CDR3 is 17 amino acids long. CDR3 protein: CASSQGLVQGYQETQYF. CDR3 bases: TGCGCCAGCAGCCAAGGCCTGGTACAGGGGTACCAAGAGACCCAGTACTTC.

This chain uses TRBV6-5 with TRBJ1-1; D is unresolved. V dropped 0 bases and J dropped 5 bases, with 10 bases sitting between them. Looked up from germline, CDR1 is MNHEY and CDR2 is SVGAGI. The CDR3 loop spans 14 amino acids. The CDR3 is CASSYSGSVTEAFF. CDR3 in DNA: TGTGCCAGCAGTTACTCAGGGAGCGTAACTGAAGCTTTCTTT.

The CDR3, as DNA: TGCGCCAGCAGCCTCGGGAATAGCGGGAGGCAAGCAGATACGCAGTATTTT. Translating it yields CASSLGNSGRQADTQYF. This chain uses TRBV5-1 with TRBJ2-3; TRBD2 matches 10 bases. The germline V gene encodes CDR1 SGHRS and CDR2 YFSETQ. J gave up 4 bases and V 4 bases, and 12 bases lay outside the gene matches. The CDR3 is made up of 17 amino acids.

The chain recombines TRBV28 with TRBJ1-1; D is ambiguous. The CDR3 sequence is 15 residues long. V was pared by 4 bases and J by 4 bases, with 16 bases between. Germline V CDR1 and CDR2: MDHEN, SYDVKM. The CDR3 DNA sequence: TGTGCCAGCAGTTATCCGGGAAGCACGGCCACTGAAGCTTTCTTT. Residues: CASSYPGSTATEAFF.

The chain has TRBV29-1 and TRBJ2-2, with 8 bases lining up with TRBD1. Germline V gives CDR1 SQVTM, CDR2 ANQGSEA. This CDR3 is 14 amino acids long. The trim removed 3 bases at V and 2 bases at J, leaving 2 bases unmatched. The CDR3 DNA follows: TGCAGCGTTGAGGACAGGGTTAACACCGGGGAGCTGTTTTTT. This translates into CSVEDRVNTGELFF.

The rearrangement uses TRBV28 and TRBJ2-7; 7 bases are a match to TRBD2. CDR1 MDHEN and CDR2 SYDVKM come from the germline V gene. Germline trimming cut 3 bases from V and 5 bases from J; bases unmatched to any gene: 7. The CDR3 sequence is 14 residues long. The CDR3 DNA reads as TGTGCCAGCAGTTTGTCGGGGGGTGTCGACGAGCAGTACTTC. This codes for CASSLSGGVDEQYF.